This T cell receptor (beta chain) was sequenced in a study of T cells in Graves' hyperthyroidism and ophthalmopathy. Study-wide points: Blood also contained most expanded thyroid clonotypes above 0.001. In simple terms, a model built on 13 V-J features told ophthalmopathy apart from stable hyperthyroidism.

The sample holds many counts of this clonotype. The antigen remains undetermined. Lactation, pregnancy, other autoimmune disease or uncontrolled infection excluded patients. Out of about 10 ml of fresh peripheral blood came the PBMCs. Amplified TCR beta CDR3 regions derived from RNA transcripts. An initial round of RT-PCR targeting the TCR CDR3 relied on the HTBI primer set. TCRdb independently ran MiXCR on the multiplex PCR reads; one entry per CDR3 protein. The profile shows around 360,000 distinct CDR3 sequences, approximately 16% of them singletons. The sequenced sample consisted of blood. The TCR comes from a woman in her fifties or sixties with Graves' ophthalmopathy.

The CDR3 coding sequence is TGTGCCGCTACGTTCGGGAGCACAGATACGCAGTATTTT. This gives the protein CAATFGSTDTQYF. This rearrangement joins TRBV28 to TRBJ2-3; no firm D call. From germline, CDR1 is MDHEN and CDR2 SYDVKM. The CDR3 totals 13 residues. Trimming left V 11 bases short and J 0 bases short, with 12 bases between. Full variable domain (rest looked up from reference TRBV28 and TRBJ2-3): DVKVTQSSRYLVKRTGEKVFLECVQDMDHENMFWYRQDPGLGLRLIYFSYDVKMKEKGDIPEGYSVSREKKERFSLILESASTNQTSMYLCAATFGSTDTQYFGPGTRLTVL.